This T cell receptor beta chain was sequenced in a study of T cells in Graves' hyperthyroidism and ophthalmopathy. About the research overall: Specimen type is peripheral blood, collected at initial diagnosis prior to any treatment. Study-level results: Blood also carried most thyroid clonotypes expanded above 0.001.

Germline assignment: CDR1 MNHEY and CDR2 SVGAGI. The CDR3 totals 16 residues. J gave up 3 bases and V 0 bases, and 7 bases lay outside the gene matches. RNA transcripts gave rise to amplified TCR beta CDR3 regions. First-round RT-PCR of the TCR CDR3 relied on the HTBI primer set. TCRdb called the multiplex PCR reads again in MiXCR, with one record for every CDR3 protein. The sample yields under 400,000 distinct CDR3 sequences, 13% seen once. At least ten counts were recorded for this clonotype. Its antigen is still unknown. Each patient was aged 18 to 65 and had newly diagnosed hyperthyroidism of under 2 months' duration. Diagnoses were made from clinical symptoms, serum measures (thyroxine and TRAb), thyroid ultrasound and orbital computed tomography.

The rearrangement links TRBV6-5 to TRBJ1-1; TRBD1 matches 7 bases. The sample comprised blood. The receptor's source is a young woman with Graves' hyperthyroidism. CDR3 amino acids: CASSYSTGIGDTEAFF. The CDR3 nucleotides read TGTGCCAGCAGTTACTCGACAGGGATTGGTGACACTGAAGCTTTCTTT.